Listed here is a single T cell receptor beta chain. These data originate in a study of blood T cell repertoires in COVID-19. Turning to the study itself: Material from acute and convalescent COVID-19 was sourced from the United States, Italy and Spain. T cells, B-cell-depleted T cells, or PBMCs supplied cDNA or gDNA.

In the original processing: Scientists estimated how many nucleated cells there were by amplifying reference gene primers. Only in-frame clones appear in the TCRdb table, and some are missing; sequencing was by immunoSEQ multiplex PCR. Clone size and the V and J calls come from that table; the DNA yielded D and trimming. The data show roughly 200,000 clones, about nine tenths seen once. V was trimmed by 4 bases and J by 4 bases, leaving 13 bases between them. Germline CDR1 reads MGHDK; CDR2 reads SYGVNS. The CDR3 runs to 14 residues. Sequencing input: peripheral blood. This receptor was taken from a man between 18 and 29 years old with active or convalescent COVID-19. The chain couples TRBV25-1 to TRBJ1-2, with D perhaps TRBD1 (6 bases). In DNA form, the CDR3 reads TGTGCCAGCAGTGGGGACATTTTATCCTATGGCTACACCTTC. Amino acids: CASSGDILSYGYTF.